This is a list of T cell receptor beta chains from one sample in a study of blood T cell repertoires in COVID-19. Sequenced by immunoSEQ multiplex PCR; TCRdb stores in-frame clones only, minus some. The sample includes some 220,000 clones, approximately 85% of them seen just once. The sequenced sample consisted of peripheral blood. The receptors originated from a woman between 65 and 79 years old with COVID-19, enrolled during active disease. Each CDR3 is given with its conserved first and last residue. A D gene is named only where the DNA matches it firmly. Some rows mark clone size as missing; the rest say once, few, many or name a class of expanded clone.

CDR3aa | CDR3nt | j_gene | v_gene | d_gene | abundance
CASSLGSGSGNEQFF | TGCGCCAGCAGCTTGGGTAGCGGGAGTGGAAATGAGCAGTTCTTC | TRBJ2-1 | TRBV5-1 | TRBD2 | .
CASSQTGGSGTGELFF | TGTGCCAGTAGTCAAACAGGGGGAAGCGGCACCGGGGAGCTGTTTTTT | TRBJ2-2 | TRBV19 | TRBD1 | .
CASSLARVAGELFF | TGTGCCAGCAGCTTGGCACGGGTCGCCGGGGAGCTGTTTTTT | TRBJ2-2 | TRBV5-4 | . | .
CASSQLQVAIGTDTQYF | TGTGCCAGCAGCCAACTACAGGTTGCGATTGGCACAGATACGCAGTATTTT | TRBJ2-3 | TRBV4-2 | . | .
CASSTRGREQFF | TGTGCCAGCAGCACCCGGGGTAGGGAGCAGTTCTTC | TRBJ2-1 | TRBV7-8 | . | .
CASSQFPGGGRDTGELFF | TGCGCCAGCAGCCAATTCCCCGGGGGCGGGAGGGACACCGGGGAGCTGTTTTTT | TRBJ2-2 | TRBV4-3 | TRBD2 | .
CASSQDGTGLEQFF | TGCGCCAGCAGCCAAGATGGGACAGGCCTTGAGCAGTTCTTC | TRBJ2-1 | TRBV4-3 | TRBD1 | .
CSVEDRVAGAYNEQFF | TGCAGCGTTGAAGATCGGGTAGCGGGAGCCTACAATGAGCAGTTCTTC | TRBJ2-1 | TRBV29-1 | TRBD2 | .
CASSSLSNTIYF | TGTGCCAGCAGCTCCCTATCAAACACCATATATTTT | TRBJ1-3 | TRBV11-2 | . | few
CASSRGYYGYTF | TGTGCCAGCAGCAGGGGTTACTATGGCTACACCTTC | TRBJ1-2 | TRBV2 | . | .
CASSLIGAGGGYTF | TGCGCCAGCAGCCTGATTGGAGCCGGTGGTGGCTACACCTTC | TRBJ1-2 | TRBV4-3 | . | .
CASNTGQGGAEAFF | TGTGCCAGTAATACTGGACAGGGTGGAGCTGAAGCTTTCTTT | TRBJ1-1 | TRBV19 | TRBD1 | .
CASSIRGSGNTIYF | TGTGCCAGTAGCATCCGGGGCTCTGGAAACACCATATATTTT | TRBJ1-3 | TRBV19 | . | .
CASSYLRGGMATQYF | TGTGCCAGCAGTTACTTGCGGGGGGGCATGGCTACGCAGTATTTT | TRBJ2-3 | TRBV6-5 | TRBD2 | .
CASSFRGGYTF | TGTGCCAGCAGTTTTCGGGGTGGCTACACCTTC | TRBJ1-2 | TRBV28 | . | .
CASSLERALQETQYF | TGTGCCAGCAGTTTGGAGAGGGCCCTCCAAGAGACCCAGTACTTC | TRBJ2-5 | TRBV28 | . | .
CASTVPGQGGNIQYF | TGTGCCAGCACCGTCCCGGGACAGGGCGGGAACATTCAGTACTTC | TRBJ2-4 | TRBV6-5 | TRBD1 | few
CAGAEQQYQPQHF | TGTGCTGGGGCCGAACAGCAATATCAGCCCCAGCATTTT | TRBJ1-5 | TRBV6-5 | . | once
CASSGEGWGKRNQPQHF | TGTGCCAGCAGTGGTGAGGGTTGGGGAAAGAGGAATCAGCCCCAGCATTTT | TRBJ1-5 | TRBV2 | . | .
CASSLGGQLYEQYF | TGTGCCAGCAGCTTAGGGGGACAGTTGTACGAGCAGTACTTC | TRBJ2-7 | TRBV7-2 | TRBD1 | .
CASSVVLSGNYGYTF | TGTGCCAGCAGCGTAGTTCTTTCAGGCAACTATGGCTACACCTTC | TRBJ1-2 | TRBV9 | . | few
CASSSTGGSDEQYF | TGTGCCAGCAGCTCTACAGGGGGGTCTGACGAGCAGTACTTC | TRBJ2-7 | TRBV7-3 | TRBD1 | .
CASSFSWTSGSWGETQYF | TGTGCCAGCAGCTTTTCCTGGACTAGCGGGAGCTGGGGGGAGACCCAGTACTTC | TRBJ2-5 | TRBV3-1/TRBV3-2 | TRBD2 | .
CASSLGEGGAHEKLFF | TGTGCCAGCAGCTTAGGAGAGGGTGGCGCTCACGAAAAACTGTTTTTT | TRBJ1-4 | TRBV11-3 | . | .
CASSSLASGAYEQYF | TGTGCCAGCAGTTCCCTCGCTAGCGGAGCCTACGAGCAGTACTTC | TRBJ2-7 | TRBV27 | TRBD2 | .
CASSSTGTGLTGELFF | TGTGCCAGCTCATCAACCGGGACAGGTTTGACCGGGGAGCTGTTTTTT | TRBJ2-2 | TRBV18 | TRBD1 | .
CASSSRGLVNTEAFF | TGTGCCAGCAGCTCGAGGGGGCTGGTGAACACTGAAGCTTTCTTT | TRBJ1-1 | TRBV7-9 | TRBD1 | .
CASSQSYEQYF | TGTGCCAGCAGCCAATCCTACGAGCAGTACTTC | TRBJ2-7 | TRBV12-3/TRBV12-4 | . | .
CASSSGAPCGYTF | TGTGCCAGCAGCTCAGGGGCCCCTTGTGGCTACACCTTC | TRBJ1-2 | TRBV21-1 | . | once
CASSQDVIQGAGYTF | TGTGCCAGCAGCCAAGATGTAATACAGGGTGCTGGCTACACCTTC | TRBJ1-2 | TRBV3-1/TRBV3-2 | . | .
CASSSRGVIGSGNTIYF | TGTGCCAGCAGCTCACGGGGGGTGATCGGCTCTGGAAACACCATATATTTT | TRBJ1-3 | TRBV13 | . | once
CASSEPGQLSWGPLHF | TGTGCCAGCAGTGAACCGGGACAGCTTTCCTGGGGACCCCTCCACTTT | TRBJ1-6 | TRBV6-1 | TRBD1 | .